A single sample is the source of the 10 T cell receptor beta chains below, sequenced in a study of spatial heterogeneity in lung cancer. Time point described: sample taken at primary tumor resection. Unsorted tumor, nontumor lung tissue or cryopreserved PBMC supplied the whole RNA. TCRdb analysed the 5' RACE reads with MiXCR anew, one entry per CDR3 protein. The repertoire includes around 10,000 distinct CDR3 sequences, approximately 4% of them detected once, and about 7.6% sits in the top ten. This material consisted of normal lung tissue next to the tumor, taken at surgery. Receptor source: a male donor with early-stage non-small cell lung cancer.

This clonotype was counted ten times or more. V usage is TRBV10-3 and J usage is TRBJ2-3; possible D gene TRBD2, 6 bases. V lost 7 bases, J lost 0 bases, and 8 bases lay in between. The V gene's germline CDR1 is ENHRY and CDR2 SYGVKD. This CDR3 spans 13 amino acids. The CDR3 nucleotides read TGTGCCATCACGGGAGCTAGCACAGATACGCAGTATTTT. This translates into CAITGASTDTQYF.

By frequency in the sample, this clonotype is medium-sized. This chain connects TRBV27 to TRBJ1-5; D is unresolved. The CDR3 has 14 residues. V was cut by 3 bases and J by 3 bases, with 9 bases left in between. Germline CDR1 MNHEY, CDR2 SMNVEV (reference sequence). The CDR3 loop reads CASSLRENNQPQHF. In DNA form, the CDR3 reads TGTGCCAGCAGTTTGAGGGAAAACAATCAGCCCCAGCATTTT.

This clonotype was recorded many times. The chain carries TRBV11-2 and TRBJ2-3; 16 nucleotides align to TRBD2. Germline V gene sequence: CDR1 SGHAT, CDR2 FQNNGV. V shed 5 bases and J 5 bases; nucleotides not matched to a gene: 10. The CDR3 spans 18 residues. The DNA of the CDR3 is TGTGCCAGCAGCACCCCGGGACTAGCGGGGGGGCCTGAAGATACGCAGTATTTT. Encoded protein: CASSTPGLAGGPEDTQYF.

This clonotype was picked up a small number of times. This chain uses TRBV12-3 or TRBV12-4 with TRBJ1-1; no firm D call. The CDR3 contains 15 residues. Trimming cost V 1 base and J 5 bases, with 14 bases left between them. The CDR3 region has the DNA TGTGCCAGCAGTTTAGGGCCGGGCCCGGGGACTGAAGCTTTCTTT. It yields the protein CASSLGPGPGTEAFF.

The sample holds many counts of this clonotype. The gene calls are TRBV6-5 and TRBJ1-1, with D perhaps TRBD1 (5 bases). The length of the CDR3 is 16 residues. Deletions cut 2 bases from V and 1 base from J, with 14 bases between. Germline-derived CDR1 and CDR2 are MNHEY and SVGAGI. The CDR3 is CASSYGKNRPNTEAFF. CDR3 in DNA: TGTGCCAGCAGTTACGGGAAAAACAGGCCGAACACTGAAGCTTTCTTT.

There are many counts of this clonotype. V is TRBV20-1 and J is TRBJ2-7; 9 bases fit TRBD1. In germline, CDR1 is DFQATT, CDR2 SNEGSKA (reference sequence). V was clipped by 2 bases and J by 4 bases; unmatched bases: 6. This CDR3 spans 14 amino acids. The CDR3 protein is CSARSGTGRYEQYF. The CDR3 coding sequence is TGCAGTGCTAGATCGGGGACAGGGAGGTACGAGCAGTACTTC.

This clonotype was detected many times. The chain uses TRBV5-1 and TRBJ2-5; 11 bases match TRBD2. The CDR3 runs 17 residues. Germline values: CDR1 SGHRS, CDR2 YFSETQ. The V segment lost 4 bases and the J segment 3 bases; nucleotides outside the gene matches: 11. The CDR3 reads CASSATGTSGLKETQYF. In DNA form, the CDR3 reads TGCGCCAGCAGCGCAACCGGGACTAGCGGCTTAAAAGAGACCCAGTACTTC.

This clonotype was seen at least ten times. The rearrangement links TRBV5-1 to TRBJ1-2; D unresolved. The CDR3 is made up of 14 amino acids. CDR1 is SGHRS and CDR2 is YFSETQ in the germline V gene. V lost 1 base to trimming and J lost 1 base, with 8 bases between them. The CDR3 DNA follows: TGCGCCAGCAGCTTGTATCCCGGTAACTATGGCTACACCTTC. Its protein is CASSLYPGNYGYTF.

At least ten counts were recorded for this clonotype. The CDR3 coding sequence is TGCAGCGTTGCAGGGTTTGGCACTAATGAAAAACTGTTTTTT. It is translated as CSVAGFGTNEKLFF. This chain links TRBV29-1 with TRBJ1-4, with D possibly being TRBD1 (5 bases). V was cut by 4 bases and J by 2 bases, with 11 bases left in between. CDR3 size: 14 residues. CDR1 SQVTM and CDR2 ANQGSEA come from the germline V gene.

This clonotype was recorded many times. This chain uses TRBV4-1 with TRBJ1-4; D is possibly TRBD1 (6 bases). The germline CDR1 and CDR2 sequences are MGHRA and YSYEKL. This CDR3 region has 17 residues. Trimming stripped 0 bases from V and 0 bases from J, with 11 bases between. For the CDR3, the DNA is TGCGCCAGCAGCCAAGAGTGGACAGACTCAACTAATGAAAAACTGTTTTTT. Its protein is CASSQEWTDSTNEKLFF.